The 17 T cell receptor beta chains below come from one sample, sequenced in a study of shared clonotypes between healthy human individuals (dated by TCRdb to 2019 to 2021). The method was the immunoSEQ multiplex PCR assay. TCRdb holds this immuneACCESS table with in-frame rearrangements only. Some clones are missing; in checked studies, unresolved V genes explain under half, and the rest has no known cause. The table for this sample lists over 2,000,000 clones; 80% to 95% of them were counted only once. The ten largest clones capture 1.5% to 2% of the sample. For the CD8 naive samples, CD45RO-negative cells were positively selected for CCR7, yielding a CD45RA+CCR7+ population from which TemRA cells were excluded. Sequencing was performed on naive CD8+ T cells from PBMCs. The cell subset or site label, read with the paper, signifies: CD45RA+CCR7+. Every receptor here comes from a man between 18 and 29 years old in good health. Some clones in this sample may be carry-over from other donors' samples.

The V call is TRBV4-3, the J call TRBJ2-1, with 14 bases matching TRBD2. The trim removed 1 base at V and 5 bases at J, leaving 7 bases unmatched. The CDR3 loop spans 18 amino acids. Germline CDR1 and CDR2: LGHNA and YSLEER. CDR3 sequence: CASSQGLPGLAGDNEQFF. In nucleotides, the CDR3 is TGCGCCAGCAGCCAAGGGCTTCCGGGACTAGCGGGAGACAATGAGCAGTTCTTC.

This chain connects TRBV27 to TRBJ2-4; 10 bases map to TRBD1. Germline V gives CDR1 MNHEY, CDR2 SMNVEV (reference sequence). The CDR3 spans 15 residues. V trimming: 6 bases; J trimming: 16 bases; junction bases outside the gene matches: 18. The CDR3 sequence: CASSTLQRGTGVPYF. The CDR3 nucleotides are TGTGCCAGCAGCACCCTCCAGCGTGGGACAGGGGTCCCATACTTC.

J is TRBJ1-2 and V is TRBV7-8; 7 bases align to TRBD1. Germline values: CDR1 SGHVS, CDR2 FQNEAQ. The V gene end was trimmed by 2 bases and the J gene end by 6 bases; junction bases not matched to a gene: 6. This CDR3 comprises 14 residues. CDR3 region: CASSLFQGVNGYTF. The CDR3 DNA reads TGTGCCAGCAGCTTATTCCAGGGGGTCAATGGCTACACCTTC.

A word on this clone: The identical CDR3 is also encoded by other nucleotide sequences in the sample. J is TRBJ1-5 and V is TRBV28; D is unclear. Germline CDR1 is MDHEN and CDR2 is SYDVKM. Trimming cost V 6 bases and J 3 bases, with 12 bases left between them. This CDR3 is built from 14 residues. CDR3 sequence: CASSRTEYNQPQHF. As DNA, the CDR3 is TGTGCCAGCAGCCGAACAGAGTACAATCAGCCCCAGCATTTT.

A note on this clone: This sample also contains other DNA sequences that code for the same CDR3. The rearrangement links TRBV9 to TRBJ1-3, with D possibly matching TRBD1 (6 bases). The CDR3 runs 15 residues. The germline CDR1 and CDR2 sequences are SGDLS and YYNGEE. V was shortened by 0 bases and J by 2 bases, with 9 bases between the two germline ends. This CDR3 reads CASSVGRGPGNTIYF. The CDR3 DNA sequence: TGTGCCAGCAGCGTAGGTCGGGGGCCTGGAAACACCATATATTTT.

This clone was observed a handful of times. This chain joins TRBV6-5 and TRBJ1-5; D possibly corresponds to TRBD1 (6 bases). V dropped 6 bases and J dropped 7 bases, with 16 bases sitting between them. This CDR3 region has 14 residues. Germline CDR1 is MNHEY and CDR2 is SVGAGI. CDR3 in DNA: TGTGCCAGCAGGGCCAAGGGGGGTGAGCAGCCCCAGCATTTT. Translation gives CASRAKGGEQPQHF.

The rearrangement joins TRBV13 to TRBJ2-7, with TRBD2 identical over 9 bases. CDR1 is PRHDT and CDR2 is FYEKMQ in the germline V gene (reference sequence). V lost 0 bases, J lost 0 bases, and 9 bases stayed unmatched. The CDR3 is 18 residues long. CDR3 nucleotide sequence: TGTGCCAGCAGCTTAGGCCGCCTAGCGGGGTCCTTCTCCTACGAGCAGTACTTC. This translates into CASSLGRLAGSFSYEQYF. Looking up the rest from reference TRBV13 and TRBJ2-7 gives the full variable domain: AAGVIQSPRHLIKEKRETATLKCYPIPRHDTVYWYQQGPGQDPQFLISFYEKMQSDKGSIPDRFSAQQFSDYHSELNMSSLELGDSALYFCASSLGRLAGSFSYEQYFGPGTRLTVT.

The chain uses TRBV27 and TRBJ2-4; D tentatively fits TRBD1 or TRBD2 (5 bases each). The CDR3 extends over 15 amino acids. The germline V gene has CDR1 MNHEY and CDR2 SMNVEV (reference sequence). Trimming shortened V by 5 bases and J by 8 bases, and 19 bases separated the two germline ends. The CDR3 nucleotides read TGTGCCAGCAGTCTCGCCGGGGCAGGGTTGCACATTCAGTACTTC. Translating it yields CASSLAGAGLHIQYF.

This chain connects TRBV28 to TRBJ2-7; 12 nucleotides line up with TRBD1. Germline CDR1 and CDR2: MDHEN and SYDVKM. The CDR3 has 17 amino acids. V trimming: 6 bases; J trimming: 0 bases; junction bases outside the gene matches: 9. The CDR3 reads CASSRGTGGLHSYEQYF. CDR3 coding DNA: TGTGCCAGCAGCCGGGGGACAGGGGGCCTTCACTCCTACGAGCAGTACTTC.

V usage is TRBV7-9 and J usage is TRBJ2-2; D call uncertain. V lost 5 bases and J lost 9, with 4 bases in between. The CDR3 consists of 10 residues. The germline gives CDR1 SEHNR, CDR2 FQNEAQ (reference sequence). The CDR3 DNA sequence: TGTGCCAGCAGCCAGCGGGAGCTGTTTTTT. Protein sequence: CASSQRELFF.

The chain combines TRBV29-1 with TRBJ1-1, with a tentative D call TRBD1 (5 bases). Looked up from germline, CDR1 is SQVTM and CDR2 is ANQGSEA. V was trimmed by 1 base and J by 7 bases, leaving 10 bases between them. The CDR3 spans 12 residues. CDR3 DNA: TGCAGCGTTGAAGGGCTTAGGGGTGAAGCTTTCTTT. This sequence encodes CSVEGLRGEAFF.

The chain combines TRBV4-1 with TRBJ2-7; the match to TRBD2 covers 11 bases. Germline V lookup: CDR1 MGHRA, CDR2 YSYEKL. This CDR3 spans 17 amino acids. V trimming: 0 bases; J trimming: 2 bases; junction bases outside the gene matches: 6. The CDR3 loop is CASSQDWASGRTYEQYF. The CDR3 region has the DNA TGCGCCAGCAGCCAAGATTGGGCTAGCGGGAGGACCTACGAGCAGTACTTC.

V and J are TRBV7-8 and TRBJ2-1; 12 nucleotides align to TRBD2. With V trimmed by 5 bases and J by 7 bases, 12 bases remained unmatched. This CDR3 is 17 amino acids long. The germline CDR1 and CDR2 sequences are SGHVS and FQNEAQ. The DNA of the CDR3 is TGTGCCAGCAGCCTTTCGAGTATGGGACTAGCGGGTAATGAGCAGTTCTTC. Translation gives CASSLSSMGLAGNEQFF.

This clone was counted a single time. The chain has TRBV27 and TRBJ1-5; no reliable D call. V was trimmed by 0 bases and J by 6 bases, leaving 9 bases between them. Germline V gives CDR1 MNHEY, CDR2 SMNVEV (reference sequence). The length of the CDR3 is 14 residues. The CDR3 here is CASSLSGYGQPQHF. The CDR3 nucleotides are TGTGCCAGCAGTTTATCTGGGTATGGTCAGCCCCAGCATTTT.

This chain connects TRBV28 to TRBJ2-7; 14 positions agree with TRBD2. Per the germline V gene, CDR1 is MDHEN and CDR2 is SYDVKM. The J segment lost 7 bases and the V segment lost 3 bases, leaving 5 bases of the junction unmatched. The CDR3 runs 15 residues. The CDR3 loop is CASSFLGLAGVEQYF. DNA of the CDR3: TGTGCCAGCAGTTTCTTGGGACTAGCGGGAGTTGAGCAGTACTTC.

V gene TRBV9 combines with J gene TRBJ2-7; D possibly corresponds to TRBD2 (7 bases). This CDR3 has 13 amino acids. Trimming left V 3 bases short and J 4 bases short, with 11 bases between. Germline CDR1 reads SGDLS; CDR2 reads YYNGEE. As DNA, the CDR3 is TGTGCCAGCAGCGACGGGGGGCCTTACGAGCAGTACTTC. Translation: CASSDGGPYEQYF.

In its sample, this clone was seen once. V usage is TRBV7-3 and J usage is TRBJ2-3; either TRBD1 or TRBD2 may supply D (5 bases each). Germline V gives CDR1 SGHTA, CDR2 FQGTGA. The CDR3 spans 15 residues. With 2 bases removed from V and 3 bases from J, the gap between germline ends came to 12 bases. The CDR3 DNA follows: TGTGCCAGCAGCTTAGCGGGCGAGGGGACAGATACGCAGTATTTT. Amino acid sequence: CASSLAGEGTDTQYF.